This TCR beta chain was sequenced in a study of cytomegalovirus exposure and HLA in healthy donors. This clone appeared a few times. Clones were sequenced by immunoSEQ multiplex PCR, and TCRdb holds only the in-frame ones, with some missing. The sample includes some 200,000 clones, approximately 80% of them seen just once. Sequenced sample: PBMCs. The TCR comes from a woman aged 25 to 39 in good health and CMV-seropositive.

Written as DNA, the CDR3 is TGTGCCAGCATCCCTTCTCGGGAGGGCCGGTACTACGAGCAGTACTTC. This encodes CASIPSREGRYYEQYF. V is TRBV5-6 and J is TRBJ2-7; TRBD2 agrees at 8 bases. Germline V lookup: CDR1 SGHDT, CDR2 YYEEEE. Losses at the gene ends were 6 bases for V and 3 bases for J; bases not matched to a gene: 14. The CDR3 is 16 amino acids.